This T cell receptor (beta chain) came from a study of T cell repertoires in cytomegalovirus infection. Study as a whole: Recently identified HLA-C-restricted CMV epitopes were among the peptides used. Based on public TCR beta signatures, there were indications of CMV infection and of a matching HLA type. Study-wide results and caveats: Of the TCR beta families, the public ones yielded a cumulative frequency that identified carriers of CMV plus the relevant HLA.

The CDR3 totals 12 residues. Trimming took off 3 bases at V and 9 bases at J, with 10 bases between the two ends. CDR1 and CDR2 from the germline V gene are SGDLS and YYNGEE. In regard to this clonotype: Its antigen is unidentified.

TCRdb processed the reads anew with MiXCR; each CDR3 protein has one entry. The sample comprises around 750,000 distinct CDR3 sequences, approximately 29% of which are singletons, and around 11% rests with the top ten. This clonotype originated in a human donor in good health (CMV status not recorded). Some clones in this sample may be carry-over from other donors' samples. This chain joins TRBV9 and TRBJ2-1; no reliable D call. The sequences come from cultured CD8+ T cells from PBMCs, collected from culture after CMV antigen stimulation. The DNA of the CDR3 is TGTGCCAGCAGCGCGGAGACTGTTGAGCAGTTCTTC. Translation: CASSAETVEQFF.